This T cell receptor (beta chain) stems from a study of T cells after yellow fever vaccination. One entry per CDR3 protein, called by TCRdb with MiXCR from the 5' RACE reads. The sample has approximately 250,000 distinct CDR3 sequences, approximately 3.8% seen once. This clonotype was observed many times. Antigen: not known. Overall study results and limits: Faster peaking, at day 5 versus 15, marked a secondary response that was weaker. Abundant clonotypes from the bulk population could have been carried over as contaminants into FACS-sorted repertoires.

The TCR comes from a man aged 18 to 30 who received the YFV17D yellow fever vaccine. This sample comprised PBMCs, obtained 15 days after the yellow fever booster vaccination.

In nucleotides, the CDR3 is TGTGCCAGCAGCTTAAATCCGTCATACGAGCAGTACGTC. It yields the protein CASSLNPSYEQYV. V gene TRBV7-2 combines with J gene TRBJ2-7; no definite D call. Per germline, CDR1 SGHTA and CDR2 FQGNSA. V was trimmed by 2 bases and J by 4 bases, leaving 9 bases between them. The CDR3 has 13 residues.